Following are 5 T cell receptor beta chains from one sample sequenced in a study of shared clonotypes between healthy human individuals. The method was immunoSEQ multiplex PCR; TCRdb's version includes in-frame clones alone and lacks a portion of them. The table records over 2 million clones, roughly 95% of them present only once. Sequencing input: naive CD4+ T cells sorted from blood. Subset specified: CD45RA+ positively selected. The receptors come from a man aged 18 to 29 in good health.

The genes are TRBV4-1 and TRBJ1-2; 8 positions agree with TRBD1. Germline trimming cut 4 bases from V and 6 bases from J; bases unmatched to any gene: 7. Germline-derived CDR1 and CDR2 are MGHRA and YSYEKL. The CDR3 is 14 amino acids. In DNA form, the CDR3 reads TGCGCCAGCAGCCCGCGACAGGGGCTCAATGGCTACACCTTC. Encoded protein: CASSPRQGLNGYTF.

Points on this clone: The sample holds other DNA sequences that translate to the same CDR3. The rearrangement joins TRBV5-6 to TRBJ1-6, with 8 positions matching TRBD1. The CDR3 totals 16 residues. CDR1 is SGHDT, CDR2 YYEEEE, per germline. V shed 1 base, J shed 2 bases, and the junction held 2 bases outside the gene matches. The CDR3 sequence: CASSLWTGTYNSPLHF. Here the CDR3 DNA reads TGTGCCAGCAGCTTGTGGACAGGGACCTATAATTCACCCCTCCACTTT.

The gene calls are TRBV5-4 and TRBJ1-4; perhaps TRBD1 as D (5 bases). Germline V lookup: CDR1 SGHNT, CDR2 YYREEE (reference sequence). The CDR3 is 15 residues long. Deletions cut 0 bases from V and 2 bases from J, with 8 bases between. In DNA, the CDR3 is TGTGCCAGCAGCTTGGGGGGCCGGACTAATGAAAAACTGTTTTTT. Its protein is CASSLGGRTNEKLFF.

The chain has TRBV7-2 and TRBJ2-1, with a possible D match to TRBD1 (6 bases). The V end was cut by 5 bases, the J end by 2 bases, with 13 bases between. CDR3 length: 15 residues. Germline V gene lookup returns CDR1 SGHTA and CDR2 FQGNSA. CDR3 sequence (DNA): TGTGCCAGCAGCCGGGGACACGGCGCCTACAATGAGCAGTTCTTC. This sequence encodes CASSRGHGAYNEQFF.

The rearrangement joins TRBV5-3 to TRBJ2-4; TRBD1 or TRBD2 may be the D gene (5 bases each). TRBV5-3 is reported as an ORF; its role is uncertain. This CDR3 comprises 16 residues. V lost 4 bases to trimming and J lost 3 bases, with 17 bases between them. The CDR3 sequence: CARSEPGTFSKNIQYF. CDR3 coding DNA: TGTGCCAGAAGCGAACCCGGGACCTTTAGCAAAAACATTCAGTACTTC.